These T cell receptor beta chains were read from a single sample in a study of PD-L1 blockade in urothelial cancer. Measured with immunoSEQ multiplex PCR; TCRdb has only the in-frame clones, and not every one. The sample records 70,000 or so clones, around 90% being singletons. The source material was PBMCs, sampled around atezolizumab (anti-PD-L1) treatment. Receptors were obtained from a man aged 55 to 70 with urothelial cancer. The CDR3 runs from the conserved cysteine through the conserved F or W. D genes are given only for firm matches. Some rows have no size entry. The others give once, few or many, or a class for an expanded clone.

CDR3nt,CDR3aa,j_gene,abundance,d_gene,v_gene
TGTGCCAGCAGTGTCCGGGACAGGGCCCACGAGCAGTACTTC,CASSVRDRAHEQYF,TRBJ2-7,.,TRBD1,TRBV6-6
TGTGCCAGCTGTGGCAGGGAAACCAAAAACATTCAGTACTTC,CASCGRETKNIQYF,TRBJ2-4,.,.,TRBV21-1
TGTGCCAGCAGCCTCGATAGCGGTGAGCAGTTCTTC,CASSLDSGEQFF,TRBJ2-1,.,.,TRBV5-4
TGTGCCAGCAGTTTGGCGAGACAGGCTGGCGCCTATAATTCACCCCTCCACTTT,CASSLARQAGAYNSPLHF,TRBJ1-6,.,.,TRBV27
TGCGCCAGCAGCCAAGGCACGGGACTAGCGATCTACGAGCAGTACTTC,CASSQGTGLAIYEQYF,TRBJ2-7,.,TRBD2,TRBV4-3
TGTGCCAGCCTTAAGGGGACGAACACCGGGGAGCTGTTTTTT,CASLKGTNTGELFF,TRBJ2-2,.,.,TRBV28
TGCGCCAGCAGCTTGGGGGGCGATACGCAGTATTTT,CASSLGGDTQYF,TRBJ2-3,.,.,TRBV5-1
TGTGCCAGCAGCAAATTAGCGGAAGAGACCCAGTACTTC,CASSKLAEETQYF,TRBJ2-5,.,.,TRBV7-2
TGTGCCAGCAGTGCAAGGGACAGCTACCAAGAGACCCAGTACTTC,CASSARDSYQETQYF,TRBJ2-5,.,TRBD1,TRBV28
TGCAGCGTTCTGGGACAGGGATACTACGAGCAGTACTTC,CSVLGQGYYEQYF,TRBJ2-7,.,TRBD1,TRBV29-1
TGTGCCAGCAGCCCGCCCGGGACAGGGACTGGGGCCAACGTCCTGACTTTC,CASSPPGTGTGANVLTF,TRBJ2-6,.,TRBD1,TRBV28
TGTGCCAGCAGTTACTCCGGGACAGAGCAAGAGACCCAGTACTTC,CASSYSGTEQETQYF,TRBJ2-5,.,TRBD1,TRBV6-6
TGTGCCAGCAGCTCCAGGCGCCTTAGCGGGGTTAAAGATACGCAGTATTTT,CASSSRRLSGVKDTQYF,TRBJ2-3,.,TRBD2,TRBV9
TGTGCCAGCAGTGAAGGAATGGCCCGAGGGAATGAAAAACTGTTTTTT,CASSEGMARGNEKLFF,TRBJ1-4,.,.,TRBV2
TGTGCCAGCACCCGGGGGGGGACAAGCTATTCACCCCTCCACTTT,CASTRGGTSYSPLHF,TRBJ1-6,.,.,TRBV6-5
TGTGCCAGCAGCTCCCCTCTCTCCCGGGGGGGTGAAAGGTACGAGCAGTACTTC,CASSSPLSRGGERYEQYF,TRBJ2-7,.,TRBD2,TRBV7-2
TGTGCCACTAACGGCCCTGGCGGGGGAGATACGCAGTATTTT,CATNGPGGGDTQYF,TRBJ2-3,.,TRBD2,TRBV15
TGTGCCAGTAGTATAGCTCGGCGCCCCGGGTCGGGAGATACGCAGTATTTT,CASSIARRPGSGDTQYF,TRBJ2-3,.,.,TRBV19
TGTGCCATCAGTGAGTCGAACGGAGGGCAGTACTTC,CAISESNGGQYF,TRBJ2-7,.,.,TRBV10-3
TGTGCCATCACGGGGGGCAGTGAGCAGTTCTTC,CAITGGSEQFF,TRBJ2-1,.,.,TRBV10-3
TGTGCCAGCAGTGAACTTGACGGACAGGGGGCCGGAAAACTGTTTTTT,CASSELDGQGAGKLFF,TRBJ1-4,once,TRBD1,TRBV6-1
TGCAGCTCCCGCTCAGGGACTAGCGGGAGGGCCGAGCAGTTCTTC,CSSRSGTSGRAEQFF,TRBJ2-1,.,TRBD2,TRBV29-1
TGTGCCAGCAGCTCGTTAAGACAGGGGAAGTTCGAGCAGTACTTC,CASSSLRQGKFEQYF,TRBJ2-7,.,TRBD1,TRBV5-6
TGTGCCAGCAGGGCGGGGACTCCCCAAGGTGAGCAGTTCTTC,CASRAGTPQGEQFF,TRBJ2-1,.,.,TRBV5-4
TGTGCCAGCAGTCAAGGGACACCCTATAGCAATCAGCCCCAGCATTTT,CASSQGTPYSNQPQHF,TRBJ1-5,.,.,TRBV6-1
TGTGCCAGCAGCTTAGTACTTGCAGGGGGCGAGGGCTACACCTTC,CASSLVLAGGEGYTF,TRBJ1-2,.,TRBD1,TRBV7-2
TGTGCCTGGAGCCGAGGGACTAGCGGCTACAATGAGCAGTTCTTC,CAWSRGTSGYNEQFF,TRBJ2-1,.,TRBD2,TRBV30
TGTGCCAGCAGCAATAAACTAGCATGGGACACAGATACGCAGTATTTT,CASSNKLAWDTDTQYF,TRBJ2-3,.,.,TRBV7-9
TGCGCCAGCAGCTCCTCTTTGAGCTCTGGAAACACCATATATTTT,CASSSSLSSGNTIYF,TRBJ1-3,.,.,TRBV5-1
TGTGCCAGTAGTACAGGGATCGGCTACGAGCAGTACTTC,CASSTGIGYEQYF,TRBJ2-7,.,.,TRBV19
TGTGCCATCAGTGATACGGCAGGGCTTGGCTACACCTTC,CAISDTAGLGYTF,TRBJ1-2,.,.,TRBV10-3
TGTGCCTTAACACCCGGGACTAGCACAGATACGCAGTATTTT,CALTPGTSTDTQYF,TRBJ2-3,.,.,TRBV30
TGTGCCAGCAGCTTAGAGTTGGGAGTTACTGAAGCTTTCTTT,CASSLELGVTEAFF,TRBJ1-1,.,.,TRBV7-2
TGTGCCAGAAGCTCCCGGGACAGCTTAAATTCACCCCTCCACTTT,CARSSRDSLNSPLHF,TRBJ1-6,.,TRBD1,TRBV5-3
TGTGCCAGCAGTTACTTCCTTGAGGGTCAGCCCCAGCATTTT,CASSYFLEGQPQHF,TRBJ1-5,.,.,TRBV6-6
TGCAGTGCCCTCCGGGGAAATGAGCAGTTCTTC,CSALRGNEQFF,TRBJ2-1,.,.,TRBV20-1
TGTGCCAGTAGGCTAATCGAGGGTCAGCCCCAGCATTTT,CASRLIEGQPQHF,TRBJ1-5,.,.,TRBV19